Below are 24 T cell receptor beta chains sequenced from a single sample in a study of cytomegalovirus exposure and HLA in healthy donors. Primers included in the PCR were 60 Vbeta and 13 Jbeta primers. The assay was immunoSEQ multiplex PCR, and TCRdb's table has in-frame clones only and misses some. This table holds 100,000 to 150,000 clones, 77% found once. Sequencing was done on a sample of PBMCs. The receptors shown here come from a man between 18 and 35 years old in good health and CMV-seropositive.

This clone was detected only a few times. This rearrangement joins TRBV6-1 to TRBJ1-1; a weak D match, TRBD1 (5 bases). Trimming took off 7 bases at V and 7 bases at J, with 16 bases between the two ends. The germline V gene encodes CDR1 MNHNS and CDR2 SASEGT. The CDR3 runs 13 residues. In nucleotides, the CDR3 is TGTGCCAGCAATGGATTTCAGGGAAATGAAGCTTTCTTT. The encoded protein is CASNGFQGNEAFF.

There are a few counts of this clone. This chain connects TRBV5-1 to TRBJ1-5; D call uncertain. V gave up 1 base and J gave up 0 bases, with 23 bases separating them. The CDR3 length is 20 residues. Germline CDR1 reads SGHRS; CDR2 reads YFSETQ. The CDR3 reads CASSLFPRTDPPVSNQPQHF. The CDR3, as DNA: TGCGCCAGCAGCTTGTTCCCCCGCACCGATCCACCGGTTAGCAATCAGCCCCAGCATTTT.

In nucleotides, the CDR3 is TGTGCCTGGAACCTGGGACAGGGCCATGAAAAACTGTTTTTT. Translation gives CAWNLGQGHEKLFF. The V call is TRBV30, the J call TRBJ1-4, with 9 bases lining up with TRBD1. The CDR3 is made up of 14 amino acids. Germline CDR1 GTSNPN, CDR2 SVGIG (reference sequence). V lost 4 bases to trimming and J lost 6 bases; unmatched junction nucleotides: 6.

Here the CDR3 DNA reads TGTGCCAGCAGTTCAGGGAATGGCTACACCTTC. Amino acid sequence: CASSSGNGYTF. V gene TRBV6-5 combines with J gene TRBJ1-2, with D possibly being TRBD1 (5 bases). The germline V gene has CDR1 MNHEY and CDR2 SVGAGI. Trimming removed 4 bases at V and 6 bases at J, with 6 bases between. The CDR3 is 11 residues long.

The chain links TRBV29-1 to TRBJ2-3; D is possibly TRBD2 (5 bases). The CDR3 is 13 residues long. Germline-derived CDR1 and CDR2 are SQVTM and ANQGSEA. V lost 8 bases to trimming and J lost 2 bases, with 14 bases between them. This CDR3 reads CSTTRVPTDTQYF. The CDR3, as DNA: TGCAGCACTACTAGAGTCCCCACAGATACGCAGTATTTT.

The chain joins TRBV19 to TRBJ1-5; D is perhaps TRBD1 (5 bases). The germline V gene has CDR1 LNHDA and CDR2 SQIVND (reference sequence). V was cut by 3 bases and J by 3 bases, with 15 bases left in between. This CDR3 contains 16 residues. DNA for the CDR3: TGTGCCAGTAGTATCAGGACATCGGGAGTCAATCAGCCCCAGCATTTT. It encodes CASSIRTSGVNQPQHF.

On this clone: A junction end diverges from the germline sequence, so it may reflect a read error. This CDR3 is also generated by other DNA sequences in the sample. V gene TRBV30 combines with J gene TRBJ1-1; D is perhaps TRBD1 (5 bases). Germline V CDR1 and CDR2: GTSNPN, SVGIG (reference sequence). CDR3 size: 15 residues. The DNA for the CDR3 is TGTGCCTGGACCTTACTCGACAGCCTGAACACTGAGGCTTTCTTT. It yields the protein CAWTLLDSLNTEAFF.

The J gene is TRBJ1-1, the V gene TRBV25-1; weak D call: TRBD1 (5 bases). V lost 1 base to trimming and J lost 1 base, with 13 bases between them. The CDR3 extends over 16 amino acids. Germline V lookup: CDR1 MGHDK, CDR2 SYGVNS. The CDR3 reads CASSEWGTGPNTEAFF. DNA for the CDR3: TGTGCCAGCAGTGAATGGGGCACTGGACCGAACACTGAAGCTTTCTTT.

The chain carries TRBV6-5 and TRBJ2-2; 10 positions match TRBD1. Per germline, CDR1 MNHEY and CDR2 SVGAGI. The V gene end was trimmed by 4 bases and the J gene end by 6 bases; junction bases not matched to a gene: 8. The CDR3 length is 16 residues. CDR3 sequence (DNA): TGTGCCAGCAGTTCGTGGAGCGGACAGGGGGCCGGGGAGCTGTTTTTT. Encoded protein: CASSSWSGQGAGELFF.

DNA for the CDR3: TGTGCCAGTAGTATTCCAGTAGGGAGCGGCTCGGACACCATATATTTT. Translation: CASSIPVGSGSDTIYF. The genes are TRBV19 and TRBJ1-3, with no clear D. The CDR3 contains 16 residues. In germline, CDR1 is LNHDA, CDR2 SQIVND (reference sequence). Trimming stripped 3 bases from V and 8 bases from J, with 20 bases between.

Details on this clone: An end of the junction does not agree with germline; a read error may underlie this. The genes are TRBV15 and TRBJ2-3; 7 bases fit TRBD2. CDR1 and CDR2 (germline): LNHNV, YYDKDF (reference sequence). This CDR3 region has 15 residues. CDR3 sequence (DNA): TGTGCCACCAGCAGCCGAGCGGGAAGCACCGATACGCAGTATTTT. It codes for CATSSRAGSTDTQYF. Combining the CDR3 with reference TRBV15 and TRBJ2-3 gives the whole variable domain DAMVIQNPRYQVTQFGKPVTLSCSQTLNHNVMYWYQQKSSQAPKLLFHYYDKDFNNEADTPDNFQSRRPNTSFCFLDIRSPGLGDTAMYLCATSSRAGSTDTQYFGPGTRLTVL.

The gene calls are TRBV11-3 and TRBJ1-1; 8 bases align to TRBD1. V gave up 1 base and J gave up 4 bases; unmatched junction bases: 11. Germline V gives CDR1 SGHNT, CDR2 YENEEA. CDR3 size: 17 residues. CDR3 loop: CASSLGGTGAGGTEAFF. DNA for the CDR3: TGTGCCAGCAGCTTAGGGGGGACAGGAGCAGGGGGCACTGAAGCTTTCTTT.

In DNA form, the CDR3 reads TGTGCCAGCAGTGACGCTCTCGGGGGGCGAGGTCAGCCCCAGCATTTT. It yields the protein CASSDALGGRGQPQHF. The chain employs TRBV6-1 and TRBJ1-5, with D maybe TRBD1 (6 bases). V lost 3 bases to trimming and J lost 6 bases, with 18 bases between them. The CDR3 contains 16 residues. Per germline, CDR1 MNHNS and CDR2 SASEGT.

J is TRBJ1-6 and V is TRBV7-8, with no clear D. V shed 6 bases and J shed 9 bases, with 18 bases lying between them. Germline assignment: CDR1 SGHVS and CDR2 FQNEAQ. The CDR3 sequence is 15 residues long. The CDR3: CASSSEGMGSSPLHF. CDR3 bases: TGTGCCAGCAGTTCAGAAGGGATGGGGAGTTCACCCCTCCACTTT.

Relative to its sample, this clone is medium-sized. The CDR3 nucleotides read TGTGCCAGCAGCCAAGATCCCAGGGCCTATGGCTACACCTTC. Protein product: CASSQDPRAYGYTF. The chain couples TRBV14 to TRBJ1-2; D is perhaps TRBD1 (5 bases). CDR1 SGHDN and CDR2 FVKESK come from the germline V gene. V shed 0 bases and J shed 4 bases, with 9 bases lying between them. The CDR3 has 14 residues.

The V call is TRBV5-1, the J call TRBJ2-5; 11 positions match TRBD1. There are 16 residues in the CDR3. The V gene end was trimmed by 0 bases and the J gene end by 11 bases; junction bases not matched to a gene: 12. In germline, CDR1 is SGHRS, CDR2 YFSETQ. This CDR3 is CASSLGGQGAPTPQYF. In nucleotides, the CDR3 is TGCGCCAGCAGCTTGGGTGGACAGGGGGCTCCTACGCCGCAGTACTTC.

This sequence joins TRBV6-1 and TRBJ2-7; D is ambiguous. Trimming left V 6 bases short and J 4 bases short, with 16 bases between. Germline V gene sequence: CDR1 MNHNS, CDR2 SASEGT. The CDR3 is made up of 14 amino acids. The CDR3 DNA sequence: TGTGCCAGCAGCGAGGATCCAGCCGTATACGAGCAGTACTTC. Translation: CASSEDPAVYEQYF.

Details on this clone: Other DNA sequences within the sample encode an identical CDR3. The chain uses TRBV6-5 and TRBJ1-3, with TRBD1 identical over 8 bases. Unmatched junction bases numbered 1, after V lost 2 bases and J lost 4 bases. Germline CDR1 reads MNHEY; CDR2 reads SVGAGI. The CDR3 is made up of 14 amino acids. Written as DNA, the CDR3 is TGTGCCAGCAGTTACAGGGACAGGGGAAACACCATATATTTT. Its protein is CASSYRDRGNTIYF.

The count of this clone is one. The chain couples TRBV27 to TRBJ2-2, with TRBD1 matching 12 bases. The ends lost 3 bases at V and 3 bases at J; junction bases unmatched: 8. The germline V gene has CDR1 MNHEY and CDR2 SMNVEV (reference sequence). The CDR3 has 18 residues. CDR3 nucleotides: TGTGCCAGCAGTTTGACCCCGGGACAGGGGGCTTACACCGGGGAGCTGTTTTTT. As protein: CASSLTPGQGAYTGELFF.

The chain combines TRBV6-5 with TRBJ1-6; D remains ambiguous. Germline values: CDR1 MNHEY, CDR2 SVGAGI. The CDR3 has 15 amino acids. The V end lost 0 bases, the J end lost 12 bases, and 15 bases lay between the germline ends. Here the CDR3 reads CASSYSIDFYEPLHF. CDR3 sequence (DNA): TGTGCCAGCAGTTACTCGATCGATTTCTATGAACCCCTCCACTTT.

The chain couples TRBV5-5 to TRBJ1-2; 7 bases are a match to TRBD1. Germline CDR1 and CDR2: SGHKS and YYEKEE (reference sequence). V was clipped by 0 bases and J by 0 bases; unmatched bases: 8. The CDR3 is made up of 17 amino acids. The chain's CDR3 is CASSLALGTASNYGYTF. The CDR3 region has the DNA TGTGCCAGCAGCTTGGCCTTAGGGACAGCCTCTAACTATGGCTACACCTTC. The full variable domain, in which reference TRBV5-5 and TRBJ1-2 provide the parts outside the CDR3, is DAGVTQSPTHLIKTRGQQVTLRCSPISGHKSVSWYQQVLGQGPQFIFQYYEKEERGRGNFPDRFSARQFPNYSSELNVNALLLGDSALYLCASSLALGTASNYGYTFGSGTRLTVV.

The rearrangement joins TRBV30 to TRBJ2-7, with D unclear. CDR1 and CDR2 from the germline V gene are GTSNPN and SVGIG (reference sequence). The V and J ends lost 0 bases and 4 bases respectively, with 7 bases between them. The CDR3 spans 12 residues. The CDR3 DNA sequence: TGTGCCTGGAGTGTGACTTCGTACGAGCAGTACTTC. Its protein product is CAWSVTSYEQYF.

The chain has TRBV6-1 and TRBJ2-2, with 8 bases that match TRBD2. The V gene end was trimmed by 2 bases and the J gene end by 3 bases; junction bases not matched to a gene: 5. Germline CDR1 MNHNS, CDR2 SASEGT. The CDR3 spans 16 residues. Here the CDR3 reads CASSELAGRDTGELFF. The CDR3 DNA reads TGTGCCAGCAGTGAATTAGCGGGGCGGGACACCGGGGAGCTGTTTTTT.

Notes on this clone: Distinct nucleotide sequences in the sample also encode this CDR3. This rearrangement joins TRBV18 to TRBJ1-1; 10 nucleotides line up with TRBD1. The CDR3 spans 14 residues. J was trimmed by 5 bases and V by 3 bases; bases with no gene match: 3. Germline V gene lookup returns CDR1 KGHSH and CDR2 LQKENI. The CDR3 DNA is TGTGCCAGCTCACCTGGGACAGGGGAAACTGAAGCTTTCTTT. Protein product: CASSPGTGETEAFF.